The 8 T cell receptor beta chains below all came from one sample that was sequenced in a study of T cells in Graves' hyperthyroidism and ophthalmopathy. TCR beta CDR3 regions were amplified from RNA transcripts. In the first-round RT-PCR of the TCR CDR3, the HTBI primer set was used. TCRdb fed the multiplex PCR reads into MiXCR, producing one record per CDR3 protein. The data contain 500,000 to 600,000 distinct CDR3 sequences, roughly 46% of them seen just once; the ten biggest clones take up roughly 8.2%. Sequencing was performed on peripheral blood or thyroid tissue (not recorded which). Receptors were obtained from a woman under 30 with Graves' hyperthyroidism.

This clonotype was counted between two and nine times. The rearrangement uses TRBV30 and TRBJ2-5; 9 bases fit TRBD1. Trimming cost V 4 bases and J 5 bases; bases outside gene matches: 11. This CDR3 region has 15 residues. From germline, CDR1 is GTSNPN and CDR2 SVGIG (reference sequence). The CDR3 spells CAWKIGGTGTETQYF. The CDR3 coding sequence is TGTGCCTGGAAGATTGGCGGGACAGGGACGGAGACCCAGTACTTC.

The CDR3 sequence is CASSEDLSYEQYF. CDR3 in DNA: TGTGCCAGCAGTGAGGATCTCAGCTACGAGCAGTACTTC. This chain links TRBV2 with TRBJ2-7; D not resolved. V lost 3 bases, J lost 3 bases, and 9 bases lay in between. Germline assignment: CDR1 SNHLY and CDR2 FYNNEI. The CDR3 covers 13 residues.

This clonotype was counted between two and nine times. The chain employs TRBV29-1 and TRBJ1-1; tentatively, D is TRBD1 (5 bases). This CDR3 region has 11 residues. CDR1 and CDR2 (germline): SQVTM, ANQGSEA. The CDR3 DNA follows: TGCACCGAAAGAAGGGGCACTGAAGCTTTCTTT. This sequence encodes CTERRGTEAFF. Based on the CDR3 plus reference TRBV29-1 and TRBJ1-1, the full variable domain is SAVISQKPSRDICQRGTSLTIQCQVDSQVTMMFWYRQQPGQSLTLIATANQGSEATYESGFVIDKFPISRPNLTFSTLTVSNMSPEDSSIYLCTERRGTEAFFGQGTRLTVV.

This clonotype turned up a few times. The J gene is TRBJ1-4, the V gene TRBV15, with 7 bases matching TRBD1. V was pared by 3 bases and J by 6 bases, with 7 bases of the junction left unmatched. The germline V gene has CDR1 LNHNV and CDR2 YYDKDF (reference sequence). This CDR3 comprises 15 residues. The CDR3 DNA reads TGTGCCACCAGCAGCTTGGTAGGGACAGATGAAAAACTGTTTTTT. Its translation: CATSSLVGTDEKLFF.

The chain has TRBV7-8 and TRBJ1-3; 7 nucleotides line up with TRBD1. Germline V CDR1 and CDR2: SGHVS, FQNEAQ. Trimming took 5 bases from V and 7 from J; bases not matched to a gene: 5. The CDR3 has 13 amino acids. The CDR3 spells CASSLDRANTIYF. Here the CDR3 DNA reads TGTGCCAGCAGCCTTGACAGGGCGAACACCATATATTTT. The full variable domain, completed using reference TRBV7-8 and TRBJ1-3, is GAGVSQSPRYKVAKRGQDVALRCDPISGHVSLFWYQQALGQGPEFLTYFQNEAQLDKSGLPSDRFFAERPEGSVSTLKIQRTQQEDSAVYLCASSLDRANTIYFGEGSWLTVV.

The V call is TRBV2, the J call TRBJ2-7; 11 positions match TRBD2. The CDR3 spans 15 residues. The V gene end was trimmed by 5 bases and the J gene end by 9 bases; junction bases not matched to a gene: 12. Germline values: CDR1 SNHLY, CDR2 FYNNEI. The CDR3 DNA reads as TGTGCCAGCAGTATGACTAGCGGGATCTACGATACGCAGTACTTC. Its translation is CASSMTSGIYDTQYF.

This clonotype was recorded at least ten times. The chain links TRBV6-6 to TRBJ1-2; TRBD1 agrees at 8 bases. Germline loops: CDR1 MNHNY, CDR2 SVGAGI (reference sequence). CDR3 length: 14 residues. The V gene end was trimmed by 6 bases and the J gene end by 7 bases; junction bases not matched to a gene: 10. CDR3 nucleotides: TGTGCCAGCAGCGAACGACAGGGGTCTGGTGGCTACACCTTC. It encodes CASSERQGSGGYTF.

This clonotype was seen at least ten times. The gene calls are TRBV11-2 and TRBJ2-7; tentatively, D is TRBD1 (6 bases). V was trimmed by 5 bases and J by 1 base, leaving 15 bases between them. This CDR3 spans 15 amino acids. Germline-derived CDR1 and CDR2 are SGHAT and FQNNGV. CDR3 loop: CASSPRTDPSYEQYF. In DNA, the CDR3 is TGTGCCAGCAGCCCAAGGACAGACCCTTCCTACGAGCAGTACTTC.